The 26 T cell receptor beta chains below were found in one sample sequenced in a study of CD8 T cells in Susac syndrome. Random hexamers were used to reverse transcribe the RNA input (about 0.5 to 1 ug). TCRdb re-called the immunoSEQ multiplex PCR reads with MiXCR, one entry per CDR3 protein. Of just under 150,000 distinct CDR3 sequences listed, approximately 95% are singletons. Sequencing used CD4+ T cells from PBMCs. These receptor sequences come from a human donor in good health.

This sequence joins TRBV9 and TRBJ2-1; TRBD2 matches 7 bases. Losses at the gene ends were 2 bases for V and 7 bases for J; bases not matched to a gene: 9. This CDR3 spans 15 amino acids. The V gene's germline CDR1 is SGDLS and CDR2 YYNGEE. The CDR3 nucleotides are TGTGCCAGCAGCGTGGGGGGGTCCCATCAAAATGAGCAGTTCTTC. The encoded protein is CASSVGGSHQNEQFF. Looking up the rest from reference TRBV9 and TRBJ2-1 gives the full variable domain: DSGVTQTPKHLITATGQRVTLRCSPRSGDLSVYWYQQSLDQGLQFLIQYYNGEERAKGNILERFSAQQFPDLHSELNLSSLELGDSALYFCASSVGGSHQNEQFFGPGTRLTVL.

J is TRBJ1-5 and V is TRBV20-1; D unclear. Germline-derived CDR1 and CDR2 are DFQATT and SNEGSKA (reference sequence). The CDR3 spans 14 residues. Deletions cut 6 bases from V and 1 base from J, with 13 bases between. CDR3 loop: CSAVLTGSNQPQHF. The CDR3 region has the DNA TGCAGTGCCGTTCTTACGGGGAGCAATCAGCCCCAGCATTTT.

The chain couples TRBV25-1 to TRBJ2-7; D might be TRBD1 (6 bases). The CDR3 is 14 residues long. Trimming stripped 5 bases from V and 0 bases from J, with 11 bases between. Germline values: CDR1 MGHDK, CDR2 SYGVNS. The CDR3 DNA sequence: TGTGCCAGCAGTAAAGGGGACACCTCCTACGAGCAGTACTTC. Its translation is CASSKGDTSYEQYF.

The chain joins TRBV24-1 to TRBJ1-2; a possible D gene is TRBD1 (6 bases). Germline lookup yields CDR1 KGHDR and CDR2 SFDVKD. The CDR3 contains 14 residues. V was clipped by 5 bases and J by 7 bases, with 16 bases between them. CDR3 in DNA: TGTGCCACCAGTGGGGGCCAGGGGAGCGGTGGCTACACCTTC. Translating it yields CATSGGQGSGGYTF.

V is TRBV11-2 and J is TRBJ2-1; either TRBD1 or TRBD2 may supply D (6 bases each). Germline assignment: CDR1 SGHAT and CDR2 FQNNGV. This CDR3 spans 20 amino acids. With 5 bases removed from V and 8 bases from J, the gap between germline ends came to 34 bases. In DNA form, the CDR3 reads TGTGCCAGCAGCCTCCGAACAGGGAGGTCGACCTTAACAGGGTTCGATGAGCAGTTCTTC. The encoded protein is CASSLRTGRSTLTGFDEQFF.

For the CDR3, the DNA is TGTGCCAGCAGCCAACAGTTGGGAAACACTGAAGCTTTCTTT. Protein sequence: CASSQQLGNTEAFF. The chain joins TRBV3-1 to TRBJ1-1, with no clear D. The CDR3 runs to 14 residues. V dropped 2 bases and J dropped 2 bases, with 9 bases sitting between them. CDR1 is LGHDT and CDR2 is YNNKEL in the germline V gene (reference sequence).

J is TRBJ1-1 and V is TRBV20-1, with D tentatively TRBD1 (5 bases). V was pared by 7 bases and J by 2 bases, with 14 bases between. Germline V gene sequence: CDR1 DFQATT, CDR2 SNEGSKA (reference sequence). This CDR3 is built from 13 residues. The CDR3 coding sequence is TGCAGTGAATGGGGCAATCTAAACACTGAAGCTTTCTTT. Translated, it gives CSEWGNLNTEAFF.

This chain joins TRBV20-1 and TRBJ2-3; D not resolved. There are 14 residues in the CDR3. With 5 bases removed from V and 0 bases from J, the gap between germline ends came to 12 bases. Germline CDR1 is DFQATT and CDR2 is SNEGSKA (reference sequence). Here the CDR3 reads CSAQGVSSTDTQYF. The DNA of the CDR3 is TGCAGTGCTCAAGGAGTATCTAGCACAGATACGCAGTATTTT.

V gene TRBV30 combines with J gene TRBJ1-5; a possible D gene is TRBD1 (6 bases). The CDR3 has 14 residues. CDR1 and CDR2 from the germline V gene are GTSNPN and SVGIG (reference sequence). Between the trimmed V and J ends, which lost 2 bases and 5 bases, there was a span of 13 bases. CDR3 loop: CAWSTDSGDQPQHF. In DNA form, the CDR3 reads TGTGCCTGGAGTACGGACAGTGGGGATCAGCCCCAGCATTTT.

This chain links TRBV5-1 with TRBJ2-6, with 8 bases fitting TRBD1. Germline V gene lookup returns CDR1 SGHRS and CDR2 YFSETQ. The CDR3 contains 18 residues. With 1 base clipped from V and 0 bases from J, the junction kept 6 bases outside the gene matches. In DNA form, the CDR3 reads TGCGCCAGCAGCTTGACCCGGACAGGGACCTCTGGGGCCAACGTCCTGACTTTC. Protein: CASSLTRTGTSGANVLTF.

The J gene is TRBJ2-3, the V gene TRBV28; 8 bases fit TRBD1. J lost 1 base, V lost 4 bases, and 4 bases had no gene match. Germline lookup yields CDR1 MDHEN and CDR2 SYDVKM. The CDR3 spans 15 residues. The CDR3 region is CASSSSGQGTDTQYF. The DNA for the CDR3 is TGTGCCAGCAGTTCATCGGGACAGGGCACAGATACGCAGTATTTT.

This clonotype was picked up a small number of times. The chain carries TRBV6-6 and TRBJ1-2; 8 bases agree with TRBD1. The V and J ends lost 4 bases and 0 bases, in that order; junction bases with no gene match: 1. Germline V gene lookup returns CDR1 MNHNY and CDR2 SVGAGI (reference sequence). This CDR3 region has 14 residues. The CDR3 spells CASSSDRANYGYTF. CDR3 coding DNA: TGTGCCAGCAGTTCGGACAGGGCTAACTATGGCTACACCTTC.

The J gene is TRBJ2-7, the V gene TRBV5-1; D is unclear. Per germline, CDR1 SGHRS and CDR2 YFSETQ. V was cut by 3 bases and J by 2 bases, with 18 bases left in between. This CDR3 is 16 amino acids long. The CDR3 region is CASSSLGGAFPYEQYF. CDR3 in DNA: TGCGCCAGCAGCTCGCTGGGCGGAGCGTTCCCCTACGAGCAGTACTTC.

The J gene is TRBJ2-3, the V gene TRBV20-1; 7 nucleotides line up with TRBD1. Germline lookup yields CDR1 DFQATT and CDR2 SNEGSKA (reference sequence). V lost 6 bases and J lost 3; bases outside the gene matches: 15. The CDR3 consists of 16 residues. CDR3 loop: CSALRDRVGETDTQYF. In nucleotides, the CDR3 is TGCAGTGCCTTACGAGACAGGGTTGGCGAGACAGATACGCAGTATTTT.

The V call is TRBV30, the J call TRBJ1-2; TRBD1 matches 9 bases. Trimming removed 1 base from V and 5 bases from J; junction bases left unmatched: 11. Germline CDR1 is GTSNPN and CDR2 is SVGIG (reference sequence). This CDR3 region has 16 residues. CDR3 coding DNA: TGTGCCTGGAGTGGGGGTCGGATACAGGGGGCGTATGGCTACACCTTC. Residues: CAWSGGRIQGAYGYTF.

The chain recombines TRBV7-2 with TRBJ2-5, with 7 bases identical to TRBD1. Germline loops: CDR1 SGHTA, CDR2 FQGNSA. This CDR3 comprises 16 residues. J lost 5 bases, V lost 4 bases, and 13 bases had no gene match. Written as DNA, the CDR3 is TGTGCCAGCAGCTATCAACAGGGGTCCTTAGGGGAGACCCAGTACTTC. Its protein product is CASSYQQGSLGETQYF. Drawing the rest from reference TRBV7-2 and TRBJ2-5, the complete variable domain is GAGVSQSPSNKVTEKGKDVELRCDPISGHTALYWYRQSLGQGLEFLIYFQGNSAPDKSGLPSDRFSAERTGGSVSTLTIQRTQQEDSAVYLCASSYQQGSLGETQYFGPGTRLLVL.

The CDR3: CASSLSRLAGVGQETQYF. In DNA form, the CDR3 reads TGTGCCAGCAGTTTATCGCGGTTAGCGGGAGTAGGGCAAGAGACCCAGTACTTC. The J gene is TRBJ2-5, the V gene TRBV27; 9 nucleotides match TRBD2. Germline V gives CDR1 MNHEY, CDR2 SMNVEV (reference sequence). V gave up 0 bases and J gave up 2 bases; unmatched junction bases: 10. CDR3 length: 18 residues.

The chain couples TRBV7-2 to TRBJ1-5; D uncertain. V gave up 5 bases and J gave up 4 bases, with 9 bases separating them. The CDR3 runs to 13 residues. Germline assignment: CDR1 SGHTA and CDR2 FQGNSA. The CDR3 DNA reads TGTGCCAGCAGCGCGCACCAGAATCAGCCCCAGCATTTT. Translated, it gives CASSAHQNQPQHF.

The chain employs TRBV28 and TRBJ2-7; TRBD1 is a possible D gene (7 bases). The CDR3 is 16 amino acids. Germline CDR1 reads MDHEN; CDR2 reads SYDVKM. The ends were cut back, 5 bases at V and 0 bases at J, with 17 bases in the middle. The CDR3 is CASSAGGTANSYEQYF. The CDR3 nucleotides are TGTGCCAGCAGTGCGGGCGGGACAGCGAACTCCTACGAGCAGTACTTC.

The CDR3 DNA sequence: TGTGCCAGCAGCGTAAATATGAACACTGAAGCTTTCTTT. Its translation: CASSVNMNTEAFF. This chain uses TRBV9 with TRBJ1-1; D unclear. The V and J ends lost 1 base and 0 bases respectively, with 4 bases between them. CDR3 length: 13 amino acids. The germline V gene has CDR1 SGDLS and CDR2 YYNGEE.

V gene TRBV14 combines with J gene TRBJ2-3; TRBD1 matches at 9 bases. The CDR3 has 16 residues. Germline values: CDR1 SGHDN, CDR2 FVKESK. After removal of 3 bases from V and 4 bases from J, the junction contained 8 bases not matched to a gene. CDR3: CASSQGPGQGPDTQYF. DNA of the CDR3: TGTGCCAGCAGCCAGGGACCGGGACAGGGCCCAGATACGCAGTATTTT.

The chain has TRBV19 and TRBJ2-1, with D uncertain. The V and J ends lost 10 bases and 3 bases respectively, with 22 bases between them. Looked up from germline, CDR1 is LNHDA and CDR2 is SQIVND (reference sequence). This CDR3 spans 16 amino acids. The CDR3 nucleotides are TGTGCCACCCTAGGCGAGGTAGTCGATAACTACAATGAGCAGTTCTTC. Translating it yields CATLGEVVDNYNEQFF. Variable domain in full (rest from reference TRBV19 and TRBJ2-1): DGGITQSPKYLFRKEGQNVTLSCEQNLNHDAMYWYRQDPGQGLRLIYYSQIVNDFQKGDIAEGYSVSREKKESFPLTVTSAQKNPTAFYLCATLGEVVDNYNEQFFGPGTRLTVL.

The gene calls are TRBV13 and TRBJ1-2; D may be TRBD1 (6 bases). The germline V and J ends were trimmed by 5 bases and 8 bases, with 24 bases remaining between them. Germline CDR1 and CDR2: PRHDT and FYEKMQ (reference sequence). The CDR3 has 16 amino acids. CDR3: CASSPRTGIARGGYTF. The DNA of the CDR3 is TGTGCCAGCAGCCCGAGAACAGGGATCGCAAGGGGAGGCTACACCTTC.

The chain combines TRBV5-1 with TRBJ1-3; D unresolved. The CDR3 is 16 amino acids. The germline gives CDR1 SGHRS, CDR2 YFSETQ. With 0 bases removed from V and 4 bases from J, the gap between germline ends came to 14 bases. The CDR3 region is CASSLGAGDSGNTIYF. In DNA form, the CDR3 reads TGCGCCAGCAGCTTGGGCGCGGGAGATAGCGGAAACACCATATATTTT.

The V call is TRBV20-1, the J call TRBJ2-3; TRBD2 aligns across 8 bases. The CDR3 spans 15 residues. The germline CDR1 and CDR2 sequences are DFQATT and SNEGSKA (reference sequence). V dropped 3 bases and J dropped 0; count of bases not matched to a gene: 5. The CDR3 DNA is TGCAGTGCTAGCCCATCTAGCGGGAGCACAGATACGCAGTATTTT. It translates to CSASPSSGSTDTQYF.

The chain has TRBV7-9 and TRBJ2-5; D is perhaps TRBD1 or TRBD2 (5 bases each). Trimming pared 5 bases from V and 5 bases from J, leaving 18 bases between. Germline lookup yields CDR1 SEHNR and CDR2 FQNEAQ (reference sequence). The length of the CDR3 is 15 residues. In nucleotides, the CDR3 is TGTGCCAGCAGCCCCGGGCAGGTGGGACGGGAGACCCAGTACTTC. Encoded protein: CASSPGQVGRETQYF.